Listed below are T cell receptor beta chains from one sample, sequenced in a study of cytomegalovirus exposure and HLA in healthy donors. The data were produced by immunoSEQ multiplex PCR, yet TCRdb's version contains in-frame clones alone and is incomplete. The sample records 150,000 to 200,000 clones, approximately 80% being singletons. Sequenced: PBMCs. These TCRs come from a woman between 45 and 65 years old in good health and CMV-seronegative. Both conserved end residues are part of each CDR3. Each record gives: J gene, clone size, V gene, D gene, CDR3 protein, CDR3 DNA. The D gene is left open where the match is weak. Not all rows give a size; the values are once, few, many and, for expanded clones, a class.

j_call: TRBJ2-3; clone_size: -; v_call: TRBV7-2; d_call: -; cdr3_aa: CASSSGPPGLPQGTQYF; cdr3_nt: TGTGCCAGCAGCTCCGGACCGCCGGGACTCCCCCAGGGTACGCAGTATTTT
j_call: TRBJ2-3; clone_size: -; v_call: TRBV27; d_call: TRBD2; cdr3_aa: CASTQTSGRPRTDTQYF; cdr3_nt: TGTGCCAGCACCCAGACTAGCGGGAGGCCGCGCACAGATACGCAGTATTTT
j_call: TRBJ1-2; clone_size: -; v_call: TRBV7-8; d_call: -; cdr3_aa: CASSLGTGRLRAYGYTF; cdr3_nt: TGTGCCAGCAGCTTAGGGACTGGGAGGCTTCGGGCGTATGGCTACACCTTC
j_call: TRBJ1-1; clone_size: -; v_call: TRBV27; d_call: -; cdr3_aa: CASSFQAVLNTEAFF; cdr3_nt: TGTGCCAGCAGTTTCCAGGCAGTACTGAACACTGAAGCTTTCTTT
j_call: TRBJ2-1; clone_size: -; v_call: TRBV7-8; d_call: -; cdr3_aa: CASSLITGGLYNEQFF; cdr3_nt: TGTGCCAGCAGCTTAATCACGGGGGGCCTCTACAATGAGCAGTTCTTC
j_call: TRBJ2-5; clone_size: -; v_call: TRBV18; d_call: -; cdr3_aa: CASSPLGGPGETQYF; cdr3_nt: TGTGCCAGCTCACCATTGGGTGGGCCAGGAGAGACCCAGTACTTC
j_call: TRBJ1-1; clone_size: -; v_call: TRBV28; d_call: TRBD1; cdr3_aa: CASRRSRQGARRAFF; cdr3_nt: TGTGCCAGCAGACGATCCCGGCAGGGGGCTCGTCGAGCTTTCTTT
j_call: TRBJ2-1; clone_size: -; v_call: TRBV7-9; d_call: TRBD1; cdr3_aa: CSSSNRGRYNEQFF; cdr3_nt: TGTTCCAGCAGCAACAGGGGAAGGTACAATGAGCAGTTCTTC
j_call: TRBJ1-5; clone_size: -; v_call: TRBV28; d_call: -; cdr3_aa: CASSPAGGLDNQPQHF; cdr3_nt: TGTGCCAGCAGTCCCGCGGGGGGCTTGGACAATCAGCCCCAGCATTTT
j_call: TRBJ2-7; clone_size: -; v_call: TRBV9; d_call: TRBD2; cdr3_aa: CASSVGTSGGQSSYEQYF; cdr3_nt: TGTGCCAGCAGCGTAGGGACTAGCGGGGGGCAGAGCTCCTACGAGCAGTACTTC
j_call: TRBJ2-3; clone_size: -; v_call: TRBV6-6; d_call: TRBD2; cdr3_aa: CASSPTSGGGTDTQYF; cdr3_nt: TGTGCCAGCAGCCCAACTAGCGGGGGAGGCACAGATACGCAGTATTTT
j_call: TRBJ2-3; clone_size: -; v_call: TRBV28; d_call: TRBD2; cdr3_aa: CASSSWAGGRSADTQYF; cdr3_nt: TGTGCCAGCAGCTCGTGGGCGGGGGGGCGTTCGGCAGATACGCAGTATTTT
j_call: TRBJ1-2; clone_size: -; v_call: TRBV7-2; d_call: TRBD1; cdr3_aa: CASSPDRAVGYTF; cdr3_nt: TGTGCCAGCAGCCCAGACAGGGCGGTGGGCTACACCTTC
j_call: TRBJ1-5; clone_size: -; v_call: TRBV28; d_call: -; cdr3_aa: CASSLLGSQPQHF; cdr3_nt: TGTGCCAGCAGTTTATTGGGGAGTCAGCCCCAGCATTTT
j_call: TRBJ2-7; clone_size: -; v_call: TRBV10-2; d_call: TRBD1; cdr3_aa: CASSRDRGIYEQYF; cdr3_nt: TGCGCCAGCAGCCGGGACAGGGGTATCTACGAGCAGTACTTC
j_call: TRBJ2-7; clone_size: -; v_call: TRBV11-2; d_call: TRBD2; cdr3_aa: CASSFSGSLYEQYF; cdr3_nt: TGTGCCAGCAGCTTTAGCGGGAGCCTCTACGAGCAGTACTTC
j_call: TRBJ2-7; clone_size: -; v_call: TRBV6-5; d_call: -; cdr3_aa: CASSYSGVWADYEQYF; cdr3_nt: TGTGCCAGCAGTTACTCGGGAGTCTGGGCAGACTACGAGCAGTACTTC
j_call: TRBJ1-4; clone_size: -; v_call: TRBV7-2; d_call: TRBD1; cdr3_aa: CASSWGQGREKLFF; cdr3_nt: TGTGCCAGCAGCTGGGGACAGGGGAGGGAAAAACTGTTTTTT
j_call: TRBJ1-5; clone_size: -; v_call: TRBV6-1; d_call: TRBD1; cdr3_aa: CASSAGQWYSNQPQHF; cdr3_nt: TGTGCCAGCAGTGCGGGACAGTGGTATAGCAATCAGCCCCAGCATTTT
j_call: TRBJ1-1; clone_size: -; v_call: TRBV7-9; d_call: TRBD1; cdr3_aa: CSSSPRDRGLGEAFF; cdr3_nt: TGTTCCAGCAGCCCCCGGGACAGGGGGCTTGGTGAAGCTTTCTTT
j_call: TRBJ1-1; clone_size: -; v_call: TRBV29-1; d_call: -; cdr3_aa: CSATRGRGTEAFF; cdr3_nt: TGCAGCGCCACGCGAGGGCGCGGCACTGAAGCTTTCTTT
j_call: TRBJ1-1; clone_size: -; v_call: TRBV28; d_call: TRBD1; cdr3_aa: CASSLTEQGARAFF; cdr3_nt: TGTGCCAGCAGTTTAACCGAACAGGGGGCGAGAGCTTTCTTT
j_call: TRBJ2-5; clone_size: -; v_call: TRBV6-5; d_call: -; cdr3_aa: CASRPRRAQETQYF; cdr3_nt: TGTGCCAGCAGGCCCCGCAGGGCTCAAGAGACCCAGTACTTC
j_call: TRBJ2-7; clone_size: -; v_call: TRBV28; d_call: TRBD2; cdr3_aa: CASSSSSGRVFYEQYF; cdr3_nt: TGTGCCAGCAGTTCAAGTAGCGGGAGGGTTTTTTACGAGCAGTACTTC
j_call: TRBJ1-1; clone_size: -; v_call: TRBV5-1; d_call: -; cdr3_aa: CASSLAAGLVNTEAFF; cdr3_nt: TGCGCCAGCAGCTTGGCCGCAGGGCTGGTGAACACTGAAGCTTTCTTT
j_call: TRBJ1-6; clone_size: -; v_call: TRBV28; d_call: -; cdr3_aa: CASSPGGGPTNSPLHF; cdr3_nt: TGTGCCAGCAGCCCGGGGGGGGGTCCCACCAATTCACCCCTCCACTTT
j_call: TRBJ2-1; clone_size: few; v_call: TRBV28; d_call: -; cdr3_aa: CASSLSGEPYNEQFF; cdr3_nt: TGTGCCAGCAGTTTATCTGGGGAGCCCTACAATGAGCAGTTCTTC
j_call: TRBJ2-1; clone_size: -; v_call: TRBV2; d_call: -; cdr3_aa: CASSRDMGSYNEQFF; cdr3_nt: TGTGCCAGCAGCCGGGACATGGGCTCCTACAATGAGCAGTTCTTC
j_call: TRBJ2-1; clone_size: -; v_call: TRBV7-9; d_call: -; cdr3_aa: CASSPGLPPYNEQFF; cdr3_nt: TGTGCCAGCAGCCCCGGTTTGCCCCCCTACAATGAGCAGTTCTTC
j_call: TRBJ1-2; clone_size: -; v_call: TRBV7-9; d_call: -; cdr3_aa: CASSSPVAANYGYTF; cdr3_nt: TGTGCCAGCAGCTCTCCGGTGGCAGCGAACTATGGCTACACCTTC
j_call: TRBJ1-2; clone_size: -; v_call: TRBV19; d_call: TRBD1; cdr3_aa: CASSAAGTGGPYGYTF; cdr3_nt: TGTGCCAGTAGCGCGGCCGGGACAGGGGGCCCCTATGGCTACACCTTC
j_call: TRBJ2-7; clone_size: -; v_call: TRBV28; d_call: TRBD2; cdr3_aa: CASSYPGVAGGYEQYF; cdr3_nt: TGTGCCAGCAGTTACCCCGGGGTAGCGGGAGGTTACGAGCAGTACTTC
j_call: TRBJ2-5; clone_size: few; v_call: TRBV7-2; d_call: -; cdr3_aa: CASSLAGGQETQYF; cdr3_nt: TGTGCCAGCAGCTTAGCAGGAGGACAAGAGACCCAGTACTTC
j_call: TRBJ1-1; clone_size: -; v_call: TRBV7-6; d_call: -; cdr3_aa: CASSPGQTNTEAFF; cdr3_nt: TGTGCCAGCAGCCCCGGACAGACGAACACTGAAGCTTTCTTT
j_call: TRBJ2-7; clone_size: -; v_call: TRBV2; d_call: TRBD1; cdr3_aa: CAIAQTGREQYF; cdr3_nt: TGTGCCATTGCCCAGACAGGGCGGGAGCAGTACTTC